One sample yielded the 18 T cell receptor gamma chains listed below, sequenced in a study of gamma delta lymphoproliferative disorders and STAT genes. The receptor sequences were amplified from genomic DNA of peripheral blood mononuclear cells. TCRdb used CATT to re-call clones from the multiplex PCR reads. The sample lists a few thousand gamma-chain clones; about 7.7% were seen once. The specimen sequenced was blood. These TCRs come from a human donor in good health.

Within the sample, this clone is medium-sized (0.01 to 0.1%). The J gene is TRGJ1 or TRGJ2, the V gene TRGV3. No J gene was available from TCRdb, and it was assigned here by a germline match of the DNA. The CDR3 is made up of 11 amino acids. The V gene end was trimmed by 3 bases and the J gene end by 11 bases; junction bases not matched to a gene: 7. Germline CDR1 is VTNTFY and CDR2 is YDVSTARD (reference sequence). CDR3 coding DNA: TGTGCCACCTGGGACCAGCGAGAGAAACTCTTT. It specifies CATWDQREKLF.

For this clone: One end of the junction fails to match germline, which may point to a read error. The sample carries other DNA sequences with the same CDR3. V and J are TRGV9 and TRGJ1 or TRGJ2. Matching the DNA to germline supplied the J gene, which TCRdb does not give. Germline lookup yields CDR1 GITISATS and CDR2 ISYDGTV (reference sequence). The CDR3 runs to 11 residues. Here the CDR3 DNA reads TGTGCCCTGTGGGAGGTGTGCAAGAAACTCTTT. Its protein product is CALWEVCKKLF.

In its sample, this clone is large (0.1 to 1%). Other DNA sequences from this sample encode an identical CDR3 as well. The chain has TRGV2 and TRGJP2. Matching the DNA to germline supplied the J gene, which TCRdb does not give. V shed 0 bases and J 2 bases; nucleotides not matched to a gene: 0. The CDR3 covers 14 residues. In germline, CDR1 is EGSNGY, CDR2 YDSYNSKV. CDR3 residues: CATWDGSSDWIKTF. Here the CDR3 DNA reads TGTGCCACCTGGGACGGGAGTAGTGATTGGATCAAGACGTTT.

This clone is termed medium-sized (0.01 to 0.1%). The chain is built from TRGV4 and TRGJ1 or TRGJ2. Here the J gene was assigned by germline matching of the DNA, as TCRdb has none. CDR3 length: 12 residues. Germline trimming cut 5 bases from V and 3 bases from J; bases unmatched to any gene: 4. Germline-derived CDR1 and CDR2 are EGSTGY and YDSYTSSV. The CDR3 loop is CATWGFYYKKLF. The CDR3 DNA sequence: TGTGCCACCTGGGGCTTTTATTATAAGAAACTCTTT.

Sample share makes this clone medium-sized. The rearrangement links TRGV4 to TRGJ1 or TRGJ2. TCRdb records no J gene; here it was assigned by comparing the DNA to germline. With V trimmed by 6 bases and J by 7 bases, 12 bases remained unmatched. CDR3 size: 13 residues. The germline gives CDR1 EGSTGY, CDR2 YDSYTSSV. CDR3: CATWPTGPYKKLF. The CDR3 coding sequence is TGTGCCACCTGGCCAACCGGGCCCTATAAGAAACTCTTT.

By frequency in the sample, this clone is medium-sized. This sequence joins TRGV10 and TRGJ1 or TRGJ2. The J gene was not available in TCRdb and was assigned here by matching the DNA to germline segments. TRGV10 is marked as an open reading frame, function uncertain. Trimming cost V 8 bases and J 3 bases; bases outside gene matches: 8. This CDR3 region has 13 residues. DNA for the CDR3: TGTGCTGCGTGGGACCACCTTTATTATAAGAAACTCTTT. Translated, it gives CAAWDHLYYKKLF.

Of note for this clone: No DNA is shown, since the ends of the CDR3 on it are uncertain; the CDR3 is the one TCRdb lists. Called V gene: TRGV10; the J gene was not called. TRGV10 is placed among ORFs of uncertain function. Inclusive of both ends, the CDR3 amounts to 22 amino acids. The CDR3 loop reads CAAGLDQDVCKRDQAHSNFKTF.

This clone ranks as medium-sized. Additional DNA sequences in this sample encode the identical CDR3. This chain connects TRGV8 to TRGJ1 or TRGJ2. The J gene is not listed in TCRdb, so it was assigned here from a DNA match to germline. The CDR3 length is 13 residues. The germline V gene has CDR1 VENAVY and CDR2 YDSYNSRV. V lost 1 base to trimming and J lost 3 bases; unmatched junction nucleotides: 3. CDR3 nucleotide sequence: TGTGCCACCTGGGATAGAAGTTATTATAAGAAACTCTTT. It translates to CATWDRSYYKKLF.

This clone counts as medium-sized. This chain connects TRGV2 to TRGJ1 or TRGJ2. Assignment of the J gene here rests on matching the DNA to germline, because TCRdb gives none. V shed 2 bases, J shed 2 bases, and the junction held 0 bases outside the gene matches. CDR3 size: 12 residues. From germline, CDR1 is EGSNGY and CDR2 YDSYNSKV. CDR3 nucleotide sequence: TGTGCCACCTGGGACGATTATTATAAGAAACTCTTT. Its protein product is CATWDDYYKKLF.

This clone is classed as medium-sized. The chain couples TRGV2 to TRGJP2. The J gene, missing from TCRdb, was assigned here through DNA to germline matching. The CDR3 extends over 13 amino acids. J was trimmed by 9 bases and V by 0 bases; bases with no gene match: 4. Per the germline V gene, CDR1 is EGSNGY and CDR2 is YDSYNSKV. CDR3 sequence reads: CATWDGHNWIKTF. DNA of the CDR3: TGTGCCACCTGGGACGGGCATAATTGGATCAAGACGTTT.

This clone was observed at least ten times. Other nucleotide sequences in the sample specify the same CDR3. CDR3 nucleotides: TGTGCCACCTGGGACGGGCAATATAAGAAACTCTTT. It translates to CATWDGQYKKLF. The chain employs TRGV2 and TRGJ1 or TRGJ2. In the absence of a J gene in TCRdb, the DNA was matched to germline to assign it here. This CDR3 has 12 residues. Germline CDR1 is EGSNGY and CDR2 is YDSYNSKV. V lost 0 bases and J lost 7; bases outside the gene matches: 3.

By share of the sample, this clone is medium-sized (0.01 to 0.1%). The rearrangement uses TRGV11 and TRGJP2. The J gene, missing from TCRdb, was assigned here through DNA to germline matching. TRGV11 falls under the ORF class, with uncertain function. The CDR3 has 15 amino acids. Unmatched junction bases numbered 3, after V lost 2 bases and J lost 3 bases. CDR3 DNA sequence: TGTGCCTGCTGGATTAGGCTCGGTAGTGATTGGATCAAGACGTTT. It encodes CACWIRLGSDWIKTF.

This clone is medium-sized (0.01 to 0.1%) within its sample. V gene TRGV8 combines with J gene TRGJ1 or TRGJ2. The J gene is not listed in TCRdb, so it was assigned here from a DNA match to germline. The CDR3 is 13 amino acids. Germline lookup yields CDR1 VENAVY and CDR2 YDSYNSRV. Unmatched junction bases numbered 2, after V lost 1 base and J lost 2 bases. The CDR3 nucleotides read TGTGCCACCTGGGATAGCCATTATTATAAGAAACTCTTT. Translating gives CATWDSHYYKKLF.

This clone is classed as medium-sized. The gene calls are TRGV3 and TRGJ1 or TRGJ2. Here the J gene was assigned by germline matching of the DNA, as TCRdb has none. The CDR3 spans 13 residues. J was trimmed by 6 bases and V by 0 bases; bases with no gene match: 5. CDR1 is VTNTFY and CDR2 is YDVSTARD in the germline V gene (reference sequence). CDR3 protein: CATWDRPTYKKLF. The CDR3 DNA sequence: TGTGCCACCTGGGACAGGCCAACTTATAAGAAACTCTTT.

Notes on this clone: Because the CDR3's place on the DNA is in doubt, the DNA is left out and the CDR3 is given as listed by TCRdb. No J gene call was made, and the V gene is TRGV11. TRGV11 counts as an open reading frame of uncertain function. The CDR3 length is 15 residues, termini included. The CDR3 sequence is CTTVPAGLGSYKKLF.

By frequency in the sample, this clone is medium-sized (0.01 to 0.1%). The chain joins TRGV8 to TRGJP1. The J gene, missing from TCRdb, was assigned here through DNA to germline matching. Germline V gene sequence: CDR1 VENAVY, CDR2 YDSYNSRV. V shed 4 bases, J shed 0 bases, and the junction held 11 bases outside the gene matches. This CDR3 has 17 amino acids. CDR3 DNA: TGTGCCACCTGGGACCACCTCAAATATACCACTGGTTGGTTCAAGATATTT. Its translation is CATWDHLKYTTGWFKIF.

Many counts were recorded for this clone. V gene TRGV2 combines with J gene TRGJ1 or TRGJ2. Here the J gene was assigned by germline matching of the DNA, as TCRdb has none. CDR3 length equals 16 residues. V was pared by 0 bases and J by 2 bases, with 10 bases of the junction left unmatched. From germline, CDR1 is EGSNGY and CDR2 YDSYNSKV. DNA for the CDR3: TGTGCCACCTGGGACGGGCGCGTTAGGGATTATTATAAGAAACTCTTT. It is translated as CATWDGRVRDYYKKLF.

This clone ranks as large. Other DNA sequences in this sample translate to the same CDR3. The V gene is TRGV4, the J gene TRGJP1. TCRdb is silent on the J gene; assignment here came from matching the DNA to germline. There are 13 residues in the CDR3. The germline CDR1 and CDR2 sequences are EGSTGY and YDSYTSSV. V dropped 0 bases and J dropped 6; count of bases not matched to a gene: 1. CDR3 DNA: TGTGCCACCTGGGATGGGCCTGGTTGGTTCAAGATATTT. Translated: CATWDGPGWFKIF.